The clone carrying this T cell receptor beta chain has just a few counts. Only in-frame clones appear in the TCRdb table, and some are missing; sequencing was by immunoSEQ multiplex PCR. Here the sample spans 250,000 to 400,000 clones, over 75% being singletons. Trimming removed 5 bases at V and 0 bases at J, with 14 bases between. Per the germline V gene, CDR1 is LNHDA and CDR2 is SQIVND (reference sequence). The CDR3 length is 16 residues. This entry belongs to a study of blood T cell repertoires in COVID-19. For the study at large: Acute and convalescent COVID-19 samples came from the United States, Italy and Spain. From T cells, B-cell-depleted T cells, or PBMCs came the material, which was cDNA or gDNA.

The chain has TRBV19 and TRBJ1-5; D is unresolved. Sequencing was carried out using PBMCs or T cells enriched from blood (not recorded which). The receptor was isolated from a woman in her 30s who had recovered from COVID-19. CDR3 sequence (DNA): TGTGCCAGTAGTTCCACTACCGGACTTAGCAATCAGCCCCAGCATTTT. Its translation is CASSSTTGLSNQPQHF.